A selection of T cell receptor beta chains follows, all from one sample in a study of radiotherapy plus CTLA-4 blockade in lung cancer. Profiling relied on immunoSEQ multiplex PCR, and the TCRdb table lists in-frame clones only, not all of them. The sample gives about 90,000 clones, about 85% of which show up once; approximately 14% is in the top ten. The sample in question was peripheral blood, obtained from a patient treated with radiotherapy plus ipilimumab. All receptors derive from a human donor with non-small cell lung cancer that progressed on radiotherapy plus ipilimumab. CDR3s include the opening cysteine and the closing phenylalanine or tryptophan. A D gene is named only where the DNA matches it firmly. Clone size is not always given. Where it is, it says once, few, many or a class for expanded clones.

v_call,clone_size,j_call,d_call,cdr3_aa,cdr3_nt
TRBV13,NA,TRBJ2-7,TRBD2,CASSSPAGGPLEQYF,TGTGCCAGCAGCTCTCCTGCGGGAGGCCCGTTGGAGCAGTACTTC
TRBV5-5,NA,TRBJ1-5,NA,CASSLNGPQHF,TGTGCCAGCAGCCTGAACGGGCCCCAGCATTTT
TRBV19,NA,TRBJ2-5,NA,CASSKAGVGTQYF,TGTGCCAGTAGTAAGGCAGGGGTCGGGACCCAGTACTTC
TRBV15,NA,TRBJ2-3,NA,CATSRDYGGGAQYF,TGTGCCACCAGCAGAGATTACGGTGGTGGGGCGCAGTATTTT
TRBV5-1,NA,TRBJ2-2,TRBD1,CASSLATSGQGYTGELFF,TGCGCCAGCAGCTTGGCGACTTCGGGACAGGGATACACCGGGGAGCTGTTTTTT
TRBV10-3,NA,TRBJ2-1,NA,CAIAGRPAGQVLTRNEQFF,TGTGCCATCGCGGGCCGGCCGGCAGGGCAAGTTCTTACTAGAAATGAGCAGTTCTTC
TRBV4-1,NA,TRBJ2-7,TRBD2,CASSHRLAGLEQYF,TGCGCCAGCAGCCACCGACTAGCGGGGCTCGAGCAGTACTTC
TRBV6-5,NA,TRBJ1-2,TRBD1,CASRAGTGAVSGYTF,TGTGCCAGCAGGGCCGGGACAGGGGCCGTTAGTGGCTACACCTTC
TRBV7-2,once,TRBJ2-2,NA,CATRQAGGAAGELFF,TGTGCCACCCGCCAGGCTGGGGGGGCAGCCGGGGAGCTGTTTTTT
TRBV7-9,NA,TRBJ1-1,NA,CASSLPVPTEAFF,TGTGCCAGCAGCTTACCCGTCCCCACTGAAGCTTTCTTT
TRBV7-8,NA,TRBJ2-4,NA,CASSLGRDLSPKNIQYF,TGTGCCAGCAGCTTAGGCAGGGATTTATCTCCAAAAAACATTCAGTACTTC
TRBV10-3,NA,TRBJ2-3,NA,CAISEVLAADTQYF,TGTGCCATCAGTGAGGTGCTAGCAGCAGATACGCAGTATTTT
TRBV7-2,NA,TRBJ2-7,NA,CASSLARLTYEQYF,TGTGCCAGCAGCTTAGCCCGATTAACCTACGAGCAGTACTTC
TRBV11-3,NA,TRBJ2-5,NA,CASTETGANVPETQYF,TGTGCCAGCACCGAGACCGGGGCTAACGTCCCAGAGACCCAGTACTTC
TRBV5-1,NA,TRBJ2-7,TRBD1,CASSLDTGGYEQYF,TGCGCCAGCAGCTTGGATACAGGGGGCTACGAGCAGTACTTC
TRBV7-2,few,TRBJ1-5,NA,CASSFWGSNQPQHF,TGTGCCAGCAGCTTTTGGGGGAGCAATCAGCCCCAGCATTTT
TRBV14,NA,TRBJ1-3,NA,CASSQVSNTIYF,TGTGCCAGCAGCCAAGTTTCAAACACCATATATTTT
TRBV6-5,NA,TRBJ2-5,NA,CASSYSLAGASQVIYF,TGTGCCAGCAGTTACTCCCTGGCTGGCGCTAGCCAGGTAATCTACTTC
TRBV27,NA,TRBJ2-1,NA,CASSPYTQWGTTYNEQFF,TGTGCCAGCAGTCCATACACCCAATGGGGGACCACGTACAATGAGCAGTTCTTC
TRBV4-3,NA,TRBJ2-1,NA,CASSQAPYNEQFF,TGCGCCAGCAGCCAAGCCCCCTACAATGAGCAGTTCTTC
TRBV10-2,NA,TRBJ1-1,TRBD1,CASSQGAIEAFF,TGCGCCAGCAGTCAGGGGGCGATTGAAGCTTTCTTT
TRBV5-1,NA,TRBJ2-2,TRBD2,CASRFGGTNTGELFF,TGCGCCAGCAGGTTCGGGGGGACGAACACCGGGGAGCTGTTTTTT
TRBV7-8,NA,TRBJ1-3,NA,CASSPVTATFSGNTIYF,TGTGCCAGCAGCCCCGTGACAGCCACGTTCTCTGGAAACACCATATATTTT
TRBV5-1,NA,TRBJ2-3,NA,CASSLAQVTDTQYF,TGCGCCAGCAGCTTAGCACAGGTCACAGATACGCAGTATTTT
TRBV6-6,NA,TRBJ2-1,NA,CASLPALATSNEQFF,TGTGCCAGCCTCCCCGCGCTAGCGACGTCCAATGAGCAGTTCTTC
TRBV7-3,NA,TRBJ2-7,NA,CASSLDPGARFEQYF,TGTGCCAGCAGCTTAGATCCAGGGGCAAGATTCGAGCAGTACTTC
TRBV5-1,NA,TRBJ1-4,NA,CASSLGGRGRNEKLFF,TGCGCCAGCAGCCTGGGGGGCAGGGGACGAAATGAAAAACTGTTTTTT
TRBV7-2,NA,TRBJ2-4,NA,CASSFGLAKNIQYF,TGTGCCAGCAGCTTCGGACTAGCCAAAAACATTCAGTACTTC
TRBV5-1,NA,TRBJ2-3,NA,CASSLQGDTQYF,TGCGCCAGCAGCTTGCAGGGAGATACGCAGTATTTT
TRBV18,NA,TRBJ1-6,TRBD1,CASSPVDREVSPLHF,TGTGCCAGCTCACCGGTAGACAGGGAGGTTTCACCCCTCCACTTT
TRBV10-1,NA,TRBJ1-1,NA,CASRRKGCTEAFF,TGCGCCAGCAGAAGGAAGGGTTGCACTGAAGCTTTCTTT
TRBV10-3,NA,TRBJ1-1,TRBD1,CAISEGAGGNTEAFF,TGTGCCATCAGTGAGGGGGCAGGGGGAAACACTGAAGCTTTCTTT
TRBV19,NA,TRBJ1-1,NA,CASSIGGVLNTEAFF,TGTGCCAGTAGTATAGGGGGGGTGCTGAACACTGAAGCTTTCTTT
TRBV4-2,NA,TRBJ1-6,NA,CASSPGPEAYNSPLHF,TGTGCCAGCAGCCCAGGGCCCGAGGCCTATAATTCACCCCTCCACTTT
TRBV28,few,TRBJ1-2,NA,CASSLFGYGYTF,TGTGCCAGCAGTCTGTTTGGTTATGGCTACACCTTC
TRBV28,NA,TRBJ1-2,TRBD1,CASSLQGQGANGYTF,TGTGCCAGCAGTTTACAGGGACAGGGGGCAAATGGCTACACCTTC
TRBV4-3,NA,TRBJ2-3,TRBD2,CASSQGGGGGTDTQYF,TGCGCCAGCAGCCAAGGGGGGGGAGGGGGCACAGATACGCAGTATTTT
TRBV27,NA,TRBJ1-1,NA,CASSTGLNTEAFF,TGTGCCAGCAGTACTGGACTGAACACTGAAGCTTTCTTT
TRBV5-1,few,TRBJ2-3,TRBD1,CASSLGRRGPTDTQYF,TGCGCCAGCAGCTTGGGGCGCAGGGGGCCGACAGATACGCAGTATTTT
TRBV30,once,TRBJ1-5,NA,CAWSRNSNQPQHF,TGTGCCTGGAGTAGAAATAGCAATCAGCCCCAGCATTTT
TRBV4-2,NA,TRBJ2-2,TRBD2,CASSQDQVTSGISTGELFF,TGTGCCAGCAGCCAAGATCAAGTGACTAGCGGGATATCCACCGGGGAGCTGTTTTTT
TRBV6-5,few,TRBJ1-2,NA,CASKTERNVGYTF,TGTGCCAGCAAGACAGAAAGAAATGTTGGCTACACCTTC
TRBV27,NA,TRBJ2-5,TRBD1,CASSLRGTGSTQYF,TGTGCCAGCAGTTTACGGGGGACAGGGTCAACCCAGTACTTC
TRBV6-6,NA,TRBJ2-2,NA,CASRAQGHLNTGELFF,TGTGCCAGCAGGGCCCAGGGACATCTGAACACCGGGGAGCTGTTTTTT
TRBV5-1,NA,TRBJ2-7,NA,CASSLGAASEQYF,TGCGCCAGCAGCTTGGGGGCTGCCTCCGAGCAGTACTTC
TRBV29-1,NA,TRBJ1-1,NA,CSVGTNLAGWAEAFF,TGCAGCGTGGGGACCAACCTGGCAGGGTGGGCTGAAGCTTTCTTT
TRBV6-5,NA,TRBJ2-3,TRBD2,CASSIGLAADTQYF,TGTGCCAGCAGCATCGGACTAGCGGCAGATACGCAGTATTTT
TRBV28,NA,TRBJ1-4,NA,CASRSYRGNEKLFF,TGTGCCAGCAGATCCTACAGAGGTAATGAAAAACTGTTTTTT
TRBV29-1,NA,TRBJ2-2,TRBD1,CSVKEEGAVGGELFF,TGCAGCGTGAAGGAAGAGGGGGCGGTTGGCGGGGAGCTGTTTTTT
TRBV5-1,NA,TRBJ1-2,NA,CASQLMEGNYGYTF,TGCGCCAGCCAACTAATGGAGGGAAACTATGGCTACACCTTC
TRBV7-2,NA,TRBJ2-1,NA,CASSLGGTYNEQFF,TGTGCCAGCAGCCTAGGGGGTACCTACAATGAGCAGTTCTTC
TRBV9,NA,TRBJ1-2,NA,CASSSKQGPNYGYTF,TGTGCCAGCAGCTCAAAACAGGGTCCCAACTATGGCTACACCTTC